This TCR beta chain was sequenced in a study of identical twins. Findings and limits, study-wide: Within cord blood, abundant beta clonotypes carried fewer insertions, but memory repertoires showed no such trend.

Germline CDR1 reads LGHNA; CDR2 reads YSLEER. The CDR3 consists of 15 residues. With V trimmed by 1 base and J by 3 bases, 1 base remained unmatched. This clonotype turned up a few times. The target antigen is unknown. Template switching added a universal primer site; cDNA carried unique molecular identifiers. TCRdb re-called the 5' RACE reads through MiXCR, storing one row per CDR3 protein. The table includes 230,000 or so distinct CDR3 sequences, around 8% detected once. Everyone who gave samples was a healthy Caucasian. The data also belong to a second study, concerning yellow fever vaccine responses in identical twins. According to that study: Twins' vaccine T cell response reportedly gave the appearance of partial convergence and partial personalization.

The TCR originated in a young woman in good health. The V and J genes are TRBV4-3 and TRBJ2-7; TRBD2 matches at 12 bases. The material sequenced was CD8+ T cells sorted from blood. This CDR3 is CASSQGLAGDYEQYF. CDR3 coding DNA: TGCGCCAGCAGCCAAGGACTAGCGGGGGACTACGAGCAGTACTTC.